The sample holds one count of the clone carrying this TCR beta chain. The method was immunoSEQ multiplex PCR; TCRdb's version includes in-frame clones alone and lacks a portion of them. The sample yields around 61,000 clones, approximately 83% seen once. The data were taken from a study of technical replicates of blood from a few donors. The V segment lost 3 bases and the J segment 4 bases; nucleotides outside the gene matches: 11. The CDR3 extends over 16 amino acids. Germline V CDR1 and CDR2: SQVTM, ANQGSEA. V is TRBV29-1 and J is TRBJ2-1, with 8 bases fitting TRBD2. Material: PBMCs. The TCR comes from a human donor in good health. Some clones in this sample may be carry-over from other donors' samples. The CDR3 here is CSVDGGALGNYNEQFF. The CDR3 region has the DNA TGCAGCGTTGACGGGGGGGCTTTAGGGAATTACAATGAGCAGTTCTTC.